These 15 T cell receptor beta chains were sequenced from one sample in a study of T cell responses to AZD1222 COVID-19 vaccine. The method was immunoSEQ multiplex PCR; TCRdb's version includes in-frame clones alone and lacks a portion of them. The sample includes about 120,000 clones, approximately 93% of them seen just once. The sequences come from peripheral blood, collected on day 0 of AZD1222 vaccination. The receptors stem from an adult in good health.

The rearrangement joins TRBV6-5 to TRBJ1-4; 9 bases are shared with TRBD1. Germline lookup yields CDR1 MNHEY and CDR2 SVGAGI. Trimming cost V 0 bases and J 5 bases; bases outside gene matches: 1. The CDR3 runs to 15 residues. For the CDR3, the DNA is TGTGCCAGCAGTTACTCGGGACAGGGCAATGAAAAACTGTTTTTT. Translation gives CASSYSGQGNEKLFF.

The chain recombines TRBV4-1 with TRBJ2-7; the match to TRBD1 covers 11 bases. CDR1 MGHRA and CDR2 YSYEKL come from the germline V gene. V gave up 1 base and J gave up 4 bases; unmatched junction bases: 15. The CDR3 totals 19 residues. As DNA, the CDR3 is TGCGCCAGCAGCCAAGCTCGCCCCGGGACAGGGGGAAGAAGGTACGAGCAGTACTTC. Translated: CASSQARPGTGGRRYEQYF.

The chain joins TRBV27 to TRBJ1-1, with 9 positions matching TRBD1. Germline CDR1 reads MNHEY; CDR2 reads SMNVEV (reference sequence). This CDR3 has 17 amino acids. V trimming: 6 bases; J trimming: 4 bases; junction bases outside the gene matches: 15. CDR3 residues: CASSHRTGVKWVTEAFF. In DNA form, the CDR3 reads TGTGCCAGCAGCCACCGGACAGGGGTAAAGTGGGTCACTGAAGCTTTCTTT.

The chain uses TRBV10-3 and TRBJ2-5; 8 bases are a match to TRBD1. CDR1 is ENHRY and CDR2 is SYGVKD in the germline V gene. The CDR3 is 16 amino acids. Trimming took 6 bases from V and 5 from J; bases not matched to a gene: 14. The CDR3 region has the DNA TGTGCCATCAGCCCCACCCCGACAGGGGCCGGGGAGACCCAGTACTTC. Its translation: CAISPTPTGAGETQYF.

The chain links TRBV6-5 to TRBJ1-1; D gene ambiguous. The CDR3 has 14 residues. V lost 2 bases and J lost 5, with 12 bases in between. Germline V gene lookup returns CDR1 MNHEY and CDR2 SVGAGI. CDR3 sequence (DNA): TGTGCCAGCAGTTACAGATCCGGCCTGACTGAAGCTTTCTTT. Encoded protein: CASSYRSGLTEAFF.

The rearrangement links TRBV10-1 to TRBJ2-1, with 9 nucleotides matching TRBD2. This CDR3 region has 14 residues. V was clipped by 7 bases and J by 8 bases; unmatched bases: 9. CDR1 and CDR2 from the germline V gene are WNHNN and SYGVQD (reference sequence). CDR3 sequence reads: CASIGLAGTDEQFF. CDR3 nucleotide sequence: TGCGCCAGCATTGGCCTAGCGGGAACAGATGAGCAGTTCTTC.

The chain carries TRBV28 and TRBJ1-2, with D hard to call. The CDR3 runs to 14 residues. V gave up 5 bases and J gave up 7 bases, with 17 bases separating them. CDR1 is MDHEN, CDR2 SYDVKM, per germline. CDR3 DNA: TGTGCCAGCAGTACCCGGGCGGAAATCATTGGCTACACCTTC. Its protein is CASSTRAEIIGYTF.

The CDR3 coding sequence is TGTGCCAGCAGTTTATTAGGGTATGGAACGAACACCGGGGAGCTGTTTTTT. Residues: CASSLLGYGTNTGELFF. V gene TRBV27 combines with J gene TRBJ2-2, with D uncertain. Germline V gene data show CDR1 as MNHEY and CDR2 as SMNVEV (reference sequence). The CDR3 extends over 17 amino acids. The V gene lost 1 base and the J gene lost 0 bases, with 12 bases spanning the gap.

This clone was picked up one time. The chain has TRBV6-6 and TRBJ2-2, with a weak D call TRBD2 (5 bases). The CDR3 consists of 16 residues. Germline CDR1 and CDR2: MNHNY and SVGAGI (reference sequence). V lost 2 bases and J lost 1, with 11 bases in between. The CDR3 DNA reads TGTGCCAGCAGTTACCCGATGGGGAGGAACACCGGGGAGCTGTTTTTT. Translation gives CASSYPMGRNTGELFF.

The J gene is TRBJ1-1, the V gene TRBV27; unclear D gene. This CDR3 spans 15 amino acids. V lost 3 bases and J lost 4, with 15 bases in between. Germline lookup yields CDR1 MNHEY and CDR2 SMNVEV (reference sequence). The CDR3 reads CASSFGKGEGTEAFF. For the CDR3, the DNA is TGTGCCAGCAGTTTCGGAAAGGGAGAAGGCACTGAAGCTTTCTTT.

The CDR3 DNA is TGTGCCAGCAAGGCCGTCGGGGTCCGCGATACGCAGTATTTT. This sequence encodes CASKAVGVRDTQYF. This rearrangement joins TRBV3-1 (or the pseudogene TRBV3-2) to TRBJ2-3, with a weak D call TRBD2 (5 bases). The CDR3 covers 14 residues. Between the trimmed V and J ends, which lost 7 bases and 6 bases, there was a span of 17 bases. Germline-derived CDR1 and CDR2 are LGHDT and YNNKEL (reference sequence).

This clone appeared once. The chain links TRBV5-1 to TRBJ1-4; weak D call: TRBD1 (6 bases). Trimming stripped 0 bases from V and 3 bases from J, with 9 bases between. Per germline, CDR1 SGHRS and CDR2 YFSETQ. The CDR3 is made up of 15 amino acids. DNA of the CDR3: TGCGCCAGCAGCTTGGGTGGGACACCTAATGAAAAACTGTTTTTT. Amino acids: CASSLGGTPNEKLFF. Full variable domain (outside the CDR3, taken from reference TRBV5-1 and TRBJ1-4): KAGVTQTPRYLIKTRGQQVTLSCSPISGHRSVSWYQQTPGQGLQFLFEYFSETQRNKGNFPGRFSGRQFSNSRSEMNVSTLELGDSALYLCASSLGGTPNEKLFFGSGTQLSVL.

The genes are TRBV21-1 and TRBJ2-1; the table's D call, TRBD2, was not checked against the DNA. TRBV21-1 is a pseudogene segment. CDR3 length equals 17 residues. This CDR3 is CASSRTSGRAGVNEQFF. The CDR3, as DNA: TGTGCCAGCAGCAGGACTAGCGGGAGGGCCGGGGTCAATGAGCAGTTCTTC.

The rearrangement links TRBV6-5 to TRBJ2-1, with D possibly matching TRBD2 (6 bases). Trimming took off 7 bases at V and 3 bases at J, with 10 bases between the two ends. The germline V gene has CDR1 MNHEY and CDR2 SVGAGI. The CDR3 is 13 residues long. CDR3 in DNA: TGTGCCAGCAACCTAGCGAACTACAATGAGCAGTTCTTC. Its protein product is CASNLANYNEQFF.

The CDR3 is CASSTAYSNQPQHF. Written as DNA, the CDR3 is TGTGCCAGCAGTACAGCGTATAGCAATCAGCCCCAGCATTTT. This chain joins TRBV2 and TRBJ1-5; unclear D gene. V was shortened by 5 bases and J by 0 bases, with 8 bases between the two germline ends. The CDR3 spans 14 residues. The germline V gene has CDR1 SNHLY and CDR2 FYNNEI.